The 2 T cell receptor beta chains below were found in one sample sequenced in a study of T cell responses to AZD1222 COVID-19 vaccine. Measured with immunoSEQ multiplex PCR; TCRdb has only the in-frame clones, and not every one. Among roughly 180,000 clones listed, about 93% were seen once. The sequences come from peripheral blood, collected 28 days after the second AZD1222 dose. These receptors all come from an adult who received the AZD1222 COVID-19 vaccine.

The chain couples TRBV18 to TRBJ1-3; a weak D match, TRBD1 (5 bases). Germline CDR1 reads KGHSH; CDR2 reads LQKENI. V lost 3 bases and J lost 0, with 9 bases in between. This CDR3 is built from 15 residues. CDR3 in DNA: TGTGCCAGCTCACCTGGGGCACACTCTGGAAACACCATATATTTT. The encoded protein is CASSPGAHSGNTIYF. The full variable domain, rest sourced from reference TRBV18 and TRBJ1-3, is NAGVMQNPRHLVRRRGQEARLRCSPMKGHSHVYWYRQLPEEGLKFMVYLQKENIIDESGMPKERFSAEFPKEGPSILRIQQVVRGDSAAYFCASSPGAHSGNTIYFGEGSWLTVV.

This chain joins TRBV5-1 and TRBJ1-3; possibly TRBD1 for D (6 bases). The CDR3 sequence is 15 residues long. V was shortened by 4 bases and J by 0 bases, with 11 bases between the two germline ends. The germline CDR1 and CDR2 sequences are SGHRS and YFSETQ. CDR3 residues: CASSLGDNSGNTIYF. The CDR3 DNA is TGCGCCAGCAGCCTTGGGGACAACTCTGGAAACACCATATATTTT. Filled out from reference TRBV5-1 and TRBJ1-3, the complete variable domain reads KAGVTQTPRYLIKTRGQQVTLSCSPISGHRSVSWYQQTPGQGLQFLFEYFSETQRNKGNFPGRFSGRQFSNSRSEMNVSTLELGDSALYLCASSLGDNSGNTIYFGEGSWLTVV.